This T cell receptor beta chain originates from a study of response to subunit inactivated influenza vaccine. A single record per CDR3 protein comes from TCRdb applying MiXCR to the RT-PCR reads. The data contain hundreds of thousands of distinct CDR3 sequences, 9.5% to 12% of them seen just once; the ten biggest clones take up over 9.5%. Germline V gives CDR1 SGHAT, CDR2 FQNNGV. V lost 5 bases to trimming and J lost 7 bases, with 9 bases between them. The CDR3 has 12 residues. This chain connects TRBV11-2 to TRBJ2-4; D might be TRBD1 or TRBD2, each matching 6 bases. The input for sequencing was PBMCs from blood, taken more than 35 days after vaccination. The TCR comes from a man in his forties or fifties who received an inactivated influenza vaccine. CDR3: CASSRGPNIQYF. CDR3 nucleotides: TGTGCCAGCAGCCGGGGGCCGAACATTCAGTACTTC.